This paragraph reports one T cell receptor beta chain. What it recognizes is unknown. A clone one base away is much larger, so this may be a read error. Total RNA amounts of at least 5.5 micrograms were extracted per sample. This sample is drawn from a study of blood T cells in healthy people across ages. On the study more broadly: T cells yielded about one barcoded beta molecule per two cells through template switching. General study findings and limits: Higher diversity, along with more naive CD4+ cells, distinguished long-lived donors from aged donors.

For the second PCR, which ran for about 7 to 11 cycles, a sample-barcoded 5' primer and a J-beta primer mix were used. TCRdb re-analysed the 5' RACE reads in MiXCR, keeping a single row per CDR3 protein. The top ten clones hold 15% of a sample with about 650,000 distinct CDR3 sequences, roughly 32% of them seen once. The receptor comes from a woman at least 80 years old in good health. The sequenced sample was blood.

CDR3 coding DNA: TGTGCCAGCAGCTCTCTAGCGGGGATCACCCACAATGAGCAGTTCTTC. This translates into CASSSLAGITHNEQFF. This chain joins TRBV7-3 and TRBJ2-1; 9 positions agree with TRBD2. Losses at the gene ends were 4 bases for V and 5 bases for J; bases not matched to a gene: 9. The CDR3 is 16 residues long. Germline CDR1 and CDR2: SGHTA and FQGTGA.